This is a list of T cell receptor beta chains from one sample in a study of T-cell reconstitution after alpha-beta-depleted transplantation in children. TCRdb reprocessed the PCR reads with MiXCR, giving one entry per CDR3 protein. The data contain hundreds of thousands of distinct CDR3 sequences, less than 15% of them seen just once; the ten biggest clones take up around 0.79%. The specimen comprised PBMCs, sampled before TCRalphabeta/CD19-depleted stem cell transplant. The receptor source for this set is a girl aged 2-10 years with congenital amegakaryocytic thrombocytopenia, due to receive a stem cell transplant. The CDR3 runs from the conserved cysteine through the conserved F or W. D genes are given only for firm matches. Only part of the rows carry a size: once, few, many, or a class if the clone is expanded.

TRBJ2-7	TRBV20-1	NA	NA	TGCAGTGCTAGACCCTCTCCCCCCTCGACGGATACCTACGAGCAGTACTTC	CSARPSPPSTDTYEQYF
TRBJ1-5	TRBV28	NA	few	TGTGCCAGCAGTTTGTGGTCTCAGCCCCAGCATTTT	CASSLWSQPQHF
TRBJ2-4	TRBV4-1	NA	many	TGCGCCAGCAAGGGTAGATCCACGAGCATTCAGTACTTC	CASKGRSTSIQYF
TRBJ2-1	TRBV27	TRBD2	few	TGTGCCAGCAGATCCGGGACTAGCGGGTTTAATGAGCAGTTCTTC	CASRSGTSGFNEQFF
TRBJ1-4	TRBV28	TRBD1	many	TGTGCCAGCAGGGACAGGGCCCCGCCAACTAATGAAAAACTGTTTTTT	CASRDRAPPTNEKLFF
TRBJ1-4	TRBV7-9	TRBD1	NA	TGTGCCAGCAGCTTTACAGGGGGCGGTGAAAAACTGTTTTTT	CASSFTGGGEKLFF
TRBJ1-2	TRBV7-2	TRBD1	many	TGTGCCAGCAGCTTCGGACAGGGGGCTAGTGCCTACACCTTC	CASSFGQGASAYTF
TRBJ2-7	TRBV29-1	NA	NA	TGCAGCGTTGTCCGCAGGGGAGAATACGAGCAGTACTTC	CSVVRRGEYEQYF
TRBJ2-1	TRBV20-1	NA	many	TGCAGTGCTACAAAGGGCAGGGGCAATGAGCAGTTCTTC	CSATKGRGNEQFF
TRBJ1-1	TRBV6-5	TRBD1	NA	TGTGCCAGCAGTTACTACAGGGGGTCAACTGAAGCTTTCTTT	CASSYYRGSTEAFF
TRBJ2-3	TRBV10-3	NA	many	TGTGCCATCAGTGAGTCCGCCAAGACAGCCTTCACAGATACGCAGTATTTT	CAISESAKTAFTDTQYF
TRBJ2-1	TRBV6-1	TRBD2	many	TGTGCCAGCAGCGGGACTAGCGGGAGTGCTAATGAGCAGTTCTTC	CASSGTSGSANEQFF
TRBJ2-3	TRBV20-1	NA	many	TGCAGTGTCCGACCAAATCCCAGCGTGGATACGCAGTATTTT	CSVRPNPSVDTQYF